The entry below gives a single T cell receptor beta chain sequence along with its context. As yet, its antigen is unknown. This sample stems from a study of cytomegalovirus exposure and HLA in healthy donors. Overall study results and limits: The authors later found TCR association rates varying by HLA locus, with DRB1 most and HLA-C fewest. In an earlier analysis, in 620 or so donors, most V segments appeared productive either ~87% or ~30% of the time. Some TCR beta chains (roughly 150 of them) were listed as cytomegalovirus-associated.

The CDR3 is 13 amino acids. Germline CDR1 and CDR2: LNHNV and YYDKDF (reference sequence). V was shortened by 7 bases and J by 5 bases, with 12 bases between the two germline ends. The PCR made use of 60 Vbeta and 13 Jbeta primers. Repertoires were generated with immunoSEQ multiplex PCR, while TCRdb's copy carries only in-frame clones and drops some. Found here are 150,000 to 200,000 clones, approximately 82% of them singletons; the top ten hold approximately 10%. Input material: PBMCs. The chain combines TRBV15 with TRBJ2-1, with D perhaps TRBD1 (6 bases). This sequence originates from a man between 18 and 29 years old in good health and CMV-seropositive. The CDR3 region is CATTNRAHNEQFF. CDR3 nucleotides: TGTGCCACCACCAACAGGGCTCACAATGAGCAGTTCTTC.